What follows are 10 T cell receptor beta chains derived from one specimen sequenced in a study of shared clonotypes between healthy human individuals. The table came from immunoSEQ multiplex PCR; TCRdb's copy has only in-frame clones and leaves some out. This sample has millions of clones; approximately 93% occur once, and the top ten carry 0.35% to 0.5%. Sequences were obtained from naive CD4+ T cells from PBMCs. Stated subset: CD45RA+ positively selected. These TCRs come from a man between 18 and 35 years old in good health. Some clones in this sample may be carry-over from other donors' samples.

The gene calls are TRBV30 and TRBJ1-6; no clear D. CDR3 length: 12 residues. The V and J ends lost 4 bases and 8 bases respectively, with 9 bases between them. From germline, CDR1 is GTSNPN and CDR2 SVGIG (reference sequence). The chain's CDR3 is CAWTDWYSPLHF. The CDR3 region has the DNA TGTGCCTGGACCGACTGGTATTCACCCCTCCACTTT.

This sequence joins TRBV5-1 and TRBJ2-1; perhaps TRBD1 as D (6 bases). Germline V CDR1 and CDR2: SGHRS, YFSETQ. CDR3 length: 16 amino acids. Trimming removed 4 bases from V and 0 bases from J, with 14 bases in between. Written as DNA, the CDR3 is TGCGCCAGCAGCCCTACTGCAGGGGACTCCTACAATGAGCAGTTCTTC. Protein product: CASSPTAGDSYNEQFF.

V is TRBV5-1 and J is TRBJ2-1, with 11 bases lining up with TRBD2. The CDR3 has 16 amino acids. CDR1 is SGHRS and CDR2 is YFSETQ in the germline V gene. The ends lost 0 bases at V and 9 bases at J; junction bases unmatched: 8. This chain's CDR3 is CASSLVLAGGSSEQFF. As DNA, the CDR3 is TGCGCCAGCAGCTTGGTATTAGCGGGAGGGTCAAGTGAGCAGTTCTTC.

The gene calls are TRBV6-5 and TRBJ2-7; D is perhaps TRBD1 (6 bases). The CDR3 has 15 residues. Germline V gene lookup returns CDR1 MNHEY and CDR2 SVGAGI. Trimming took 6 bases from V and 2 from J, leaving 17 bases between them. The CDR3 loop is CASSPPGVDPYEQYF. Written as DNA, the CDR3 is TGTGCCAGCAGCCCCCCAGGGGTCGATCCCTACGAGCAGTACTTC.

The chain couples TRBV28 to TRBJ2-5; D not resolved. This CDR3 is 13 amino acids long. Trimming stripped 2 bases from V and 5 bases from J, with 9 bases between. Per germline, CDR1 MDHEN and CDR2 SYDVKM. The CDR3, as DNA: TGTGCCAGCAGTTTACTGGGATGGGAGACCCAGTACTTC. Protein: CASSLLGWETQYF.

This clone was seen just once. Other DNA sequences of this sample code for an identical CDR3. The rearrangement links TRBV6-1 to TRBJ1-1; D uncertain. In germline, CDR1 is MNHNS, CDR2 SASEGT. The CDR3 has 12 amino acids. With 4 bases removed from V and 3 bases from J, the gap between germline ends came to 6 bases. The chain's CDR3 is CASSGQYTEAFF. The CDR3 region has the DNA TGTGCCAGCAGTGGTCAGTACACTGAAGCTTTCTTT.

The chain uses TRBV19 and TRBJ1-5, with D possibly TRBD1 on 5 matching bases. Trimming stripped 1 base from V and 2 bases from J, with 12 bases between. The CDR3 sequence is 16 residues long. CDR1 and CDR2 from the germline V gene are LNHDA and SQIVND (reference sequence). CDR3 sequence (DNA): TGTGCCAGTAGTATAGCTTCCGGGGGAGGCAATCAGCCCCAGCATTTT. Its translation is CASSIASGGGNQPQHF.

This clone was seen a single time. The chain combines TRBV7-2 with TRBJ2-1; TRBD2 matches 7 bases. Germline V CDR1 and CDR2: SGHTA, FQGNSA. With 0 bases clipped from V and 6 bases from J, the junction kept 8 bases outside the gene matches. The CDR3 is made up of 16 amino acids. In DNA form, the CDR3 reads TGTGCCAGCAGCTTAGCGAGTCTAGCGGCCCTCAATGAGCAGTTCTTC. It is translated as CASSLASLAALNEQFF.

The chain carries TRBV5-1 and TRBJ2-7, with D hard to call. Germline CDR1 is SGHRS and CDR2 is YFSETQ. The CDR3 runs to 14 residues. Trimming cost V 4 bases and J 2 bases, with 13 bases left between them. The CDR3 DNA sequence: TGCGCCAGCAGCCCTCCTTCCCTGGCCTACGAGCAGTACTTC. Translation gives CASSPPSLAYEQYF. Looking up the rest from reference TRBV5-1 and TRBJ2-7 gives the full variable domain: KAGVTQTPRYLIKTRGQQVTLSCSPISGHRSVSWYQQTPGQGLQFLFEYFSETQRNKGNFPGRFSGRQFSNSRSEMNVSTLELGDSALYLCASSPPSLAYEQYFGPGTRLTVT.

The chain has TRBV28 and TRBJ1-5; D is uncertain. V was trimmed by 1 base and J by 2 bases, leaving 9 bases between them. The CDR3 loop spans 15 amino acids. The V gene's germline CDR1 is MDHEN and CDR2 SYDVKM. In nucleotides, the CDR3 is TGTGCCAGCAGTTTATTGGGTCCGGGCAATCAGCCCCAGCATTTT. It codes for CASSLLGPGNQPQHF. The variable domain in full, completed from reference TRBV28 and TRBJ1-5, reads DVKVTQSSRYLVKRTGEKVFLECVQDMDHENMFWYRQDPGLGLRLIYFSYDVKMKEKGDIPEGYSVSREKKERFSLILESASTNQTSMYLCASSLLGPGNQPQHFGDGTRLSIL.